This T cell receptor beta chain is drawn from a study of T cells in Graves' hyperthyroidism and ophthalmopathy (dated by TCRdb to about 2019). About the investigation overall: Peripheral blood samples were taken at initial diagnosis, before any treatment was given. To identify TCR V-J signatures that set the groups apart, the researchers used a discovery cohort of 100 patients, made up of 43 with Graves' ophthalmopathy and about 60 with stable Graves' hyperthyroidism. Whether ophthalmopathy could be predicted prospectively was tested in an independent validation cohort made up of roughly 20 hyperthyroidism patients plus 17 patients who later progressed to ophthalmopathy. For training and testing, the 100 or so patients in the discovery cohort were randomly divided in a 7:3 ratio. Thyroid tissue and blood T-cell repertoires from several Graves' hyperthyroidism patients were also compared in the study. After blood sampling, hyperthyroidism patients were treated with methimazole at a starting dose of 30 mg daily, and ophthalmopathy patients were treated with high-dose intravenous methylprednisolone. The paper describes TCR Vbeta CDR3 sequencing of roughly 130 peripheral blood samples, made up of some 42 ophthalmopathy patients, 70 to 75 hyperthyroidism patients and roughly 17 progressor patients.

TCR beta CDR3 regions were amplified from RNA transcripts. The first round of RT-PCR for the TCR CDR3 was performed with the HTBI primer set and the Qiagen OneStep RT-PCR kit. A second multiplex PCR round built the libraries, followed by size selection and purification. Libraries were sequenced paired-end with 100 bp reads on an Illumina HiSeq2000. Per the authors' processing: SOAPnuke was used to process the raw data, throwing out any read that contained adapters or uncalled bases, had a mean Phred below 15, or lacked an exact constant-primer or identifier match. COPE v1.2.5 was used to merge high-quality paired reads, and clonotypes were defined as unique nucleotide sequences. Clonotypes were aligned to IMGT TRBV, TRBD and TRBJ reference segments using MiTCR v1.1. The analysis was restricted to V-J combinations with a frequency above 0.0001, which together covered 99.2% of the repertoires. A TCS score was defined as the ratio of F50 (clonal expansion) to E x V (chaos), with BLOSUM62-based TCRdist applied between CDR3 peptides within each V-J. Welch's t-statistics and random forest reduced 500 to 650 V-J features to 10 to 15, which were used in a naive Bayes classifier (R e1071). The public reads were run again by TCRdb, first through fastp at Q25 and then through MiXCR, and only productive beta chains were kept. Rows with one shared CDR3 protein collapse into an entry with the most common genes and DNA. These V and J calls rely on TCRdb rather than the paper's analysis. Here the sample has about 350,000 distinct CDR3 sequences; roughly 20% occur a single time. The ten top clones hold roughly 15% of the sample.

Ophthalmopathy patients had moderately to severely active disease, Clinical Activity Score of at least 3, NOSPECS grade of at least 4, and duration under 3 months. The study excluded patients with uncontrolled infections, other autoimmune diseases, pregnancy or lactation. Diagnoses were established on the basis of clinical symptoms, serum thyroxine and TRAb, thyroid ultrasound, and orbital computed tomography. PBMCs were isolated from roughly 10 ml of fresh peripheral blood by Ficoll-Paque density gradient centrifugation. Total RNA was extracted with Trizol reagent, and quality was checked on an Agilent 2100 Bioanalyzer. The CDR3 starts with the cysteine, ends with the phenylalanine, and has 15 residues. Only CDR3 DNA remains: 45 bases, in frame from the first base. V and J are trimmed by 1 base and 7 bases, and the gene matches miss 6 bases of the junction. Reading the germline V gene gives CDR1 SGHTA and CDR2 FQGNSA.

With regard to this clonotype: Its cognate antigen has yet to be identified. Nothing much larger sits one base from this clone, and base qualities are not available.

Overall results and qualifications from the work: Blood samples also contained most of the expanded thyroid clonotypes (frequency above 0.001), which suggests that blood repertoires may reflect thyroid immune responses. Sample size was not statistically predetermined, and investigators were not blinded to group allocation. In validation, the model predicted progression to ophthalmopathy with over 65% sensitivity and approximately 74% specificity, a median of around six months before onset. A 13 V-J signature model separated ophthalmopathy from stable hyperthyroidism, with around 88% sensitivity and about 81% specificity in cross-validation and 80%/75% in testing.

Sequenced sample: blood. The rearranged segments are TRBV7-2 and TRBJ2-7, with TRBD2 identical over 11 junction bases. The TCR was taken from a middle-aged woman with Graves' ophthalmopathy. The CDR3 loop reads CASSLVAGGPMEQYF. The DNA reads TGTGCCAGCAGCTTAGTAGCGGGAGGGCCTATGGAGCAGTACTTC.